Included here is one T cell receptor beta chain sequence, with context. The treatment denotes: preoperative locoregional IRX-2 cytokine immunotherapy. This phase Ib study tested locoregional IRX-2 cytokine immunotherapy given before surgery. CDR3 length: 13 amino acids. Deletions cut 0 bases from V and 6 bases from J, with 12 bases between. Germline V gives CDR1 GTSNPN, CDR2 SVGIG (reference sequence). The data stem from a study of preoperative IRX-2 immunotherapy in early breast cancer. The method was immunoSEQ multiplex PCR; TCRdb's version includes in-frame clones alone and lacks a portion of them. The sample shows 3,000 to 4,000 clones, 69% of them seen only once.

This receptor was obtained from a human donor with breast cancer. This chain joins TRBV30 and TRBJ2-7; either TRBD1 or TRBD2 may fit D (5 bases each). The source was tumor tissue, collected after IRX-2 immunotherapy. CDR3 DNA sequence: TGTGCCTGGAGTGTCGAATCGGGACGCGAGCAGTACTTC. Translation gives CAWSVESGREQYF.